The rows below give T cell receptor beta chains drawn from one sample of a study of CXCR3 chemokines and chemotherapy response in bladder cancer. TCRdb reprocessed the PCR reads via MiXCR and lists one record per CDR3 protein. The sample lists about 13,000 distinct CDR3 sequences; under 15% were seen once. Sample collection occurred from a patient whose treatment included neoadjuvant chemotherapy. The source is a human donor with bladder cancer that did not respond to neoadjuvant chemotherapy. The CDR3 runs from the conserved cysteine through the conserved F or W. Each record gives: V gene, J gene, CDR3 length, clone size, CDR3 protein. A clone size is listed for some rows: how often the clone was seen (once, few, many), or a class if it is expanded.

V gene: TRBV24-1
J gene: TRBJ1-5
CDR3 length: 14
clone size: -
CDR3 protein: CATSDPRSNQPQHF

V gene: TRBV15
J gene: TRBJ1-2
CDR3 length: 15
clone size: many
CDR3 protein: CATSRDPGTGDGYTF

V gene: TRBV27
J gene: TRBJ1-6
CDR3 length: 14
clone size: -
CDR3 protein: CASSLTGEGSPLHF

V gene: TRBV27
J gene: TRBJ2-1
CDR3 length: 15
clone size: -
CDR3 protein: CASSAGLAGANEQFF

V gene: TRBV27
J gene: TRBJ2-1
CDR3 length: 10
clone size: -
CDR3 protein: CASSWYEQFF

V gene: TRBV12-3/TRBV12-4
J gene: TRBJ1-2
CDR3 length: 13
clone size: few
CDR3 protein: CAGGAGDNYGYTF

V gene: TRBV12-5
J gene: TRBJ1-2
CDR3 length: 16
clone size: few
CDR3 protein: CASGLGPYRLNYGYTF

V gene: TRBV6-2/TRBV6-3
J gene: TRBJ2-3
CDR3 length: 17
clone size: -
CDR3 protein: CASSYGIAGGRSDTQYF

V gene: TRBV6-6
J gene: TRBJ2-2
CDR3 length: 16
clone size: -
CDR3 protein: CASSYGGGGGTGELFF

V gene: TRBV7-2
J gene: TRBJ1-1
CDR3 length: 14
clone size: many
CDR3 protein: CASKPGTGNTEAFF

V gene: TRBV18
J gene: TRBJ2-7
CDR3 length: 13
clone size: -
CDR3 protein: CASSPGEGFEQYF

V gene: TRBV6-1
J gene: TRBJ2-7
CDR3 length: 14
clone size: many
CDR3 protein: CASTPLSGAGEQYF

V gene: TRBV27
J gene: TRBJ2-2
CDR3 length: 14
clone size: -
CDR3 protein: CASSLLRGAGELFF

V gene: TRBV9
J gene: TRBJ2-3
CDR3 length: 16
clone size: many
CDR3 protein: CASSVGAEMNTDTQYF

V gene: TRBV10-3
J gene: TRBJ1-1
CDR3 length: 14
clone size: many
CDR3 protein: CAISVDRTNTEAFF

V gene: TRBV15
J gene: TRBJ1-2
CDR3 length: 14
clone size: medium-sized
CDR3 protein: CATSRDKGPYGYTF

V gene: TRBV6-6
J gene: TRBJ2-4
CDR3 length: 12
clone size: many
CDR3 protein: CASSPGQNIQYF

V gene: TRBV29-1
J gene: TRBJ2-7
CDR3 length: 14
clone size: many
CDR3 protein: CSVGSLTNSYEQYF

V gene: TRBV18
J gene: TRBJ2-7
CDR3 length: 13
clone size: many
CDR3 protein: CASSPPGGGEQYF

V gene: TRBV6-2/TRBV6-3
J gene: TRBJ1-3
CDR3 length: 13
clone size: medium-sized
CDR3 protein: CASRTGAGNTIYF

V gene: TRBV7-9
J gene: TRBJ1-2
CDR3 length: 15
clone size: many
CDR3 protein: CASSQGAGGGYGYTF

V gene: TRBV29-1
J gene: TRBJ2-5
CDR3 length: 12
clone size: few
CDR3 protein: CSVGTGGETQYF

V gene: TRBV6-5
J gene: TRBJ1-2
CDR3 length: 16
clone size: many
CDR3 protein: CASRSRRPSINYGYTF

V gene: TRBV18
J gene: TRBJ1-4
CDR3 length: 15
clone size: many
CDR3 protein: CASSPDGTGGEKLFF

V gene: TRBV9
J gene: TRBJ2-1
CDR3 length: 16
clone size: -
CDR3 protein: CASSVRSSVTGNEQFF

V gene: TRBV6-5
J gene: TRBJ2-2
CDR3 length: 18
clone size: many
CDR3 protein: CASSYSSLSGRSPGELFF

V gene: TRBV6-2/TRBV6-3
J gene: TRBJ2-1
CDR3 length: 14
clone size: many
CDR3 protein: CASTLRQGRNEQFF

V gene: TRBV5-4
J gene: TRBJ2-3
CDR3 length: 15
clone size: many
CDR3 protein: CASSLEAGGTDTQYF

V gene: TRBV10-3
J gene: TRBJ2-7
CDR3 length: 12
clone size: many
CDR3 protein: CAIRGLADEQYF

V gene: TRBV9
J gene: TRBJ1-2
CDR3 length: 13
clone size: few
CDR3 protein: CASSVGTYRGYTF

V gene: TRBV7-9
J gene: TRBJ1-1
CDR3 length: 14
clone size: few
CDR3 protein: CASSPALGNTEAFF

V gene: TRBV28
J gene: TRBJ2-6
CDR3 length: 14
clone size: -
CDR3 protein: CASSYSSGANVLTF

V gene: TRBV27
J gene: TRBJ2-3
CDR3 length: 11
clone size: many
CDR3 protein: CASRRDRTQYF